This TCR beta chain was captured by sequencing in a study of tissue T cells after allogeneic stem cell transplantation (dated by TCRdb to the early 2020s). Notes on the research overall: The study profiled TCR beta repertoires across many tissues from research autopsies of patients with and without GVHD, plus mouse models of GVHD. The human arm was a prospective observational study without blinding or randomization. Paper-wide results and their limitations: In both patients and mice, T cells from blood and spleen picked up only a limited part of the TCR repertoire that was detected in tissues. The study did not establish which tissue TCRs were alloreactive or antigen-specific, and some clones may have been host cells that persisted. The patient cohort was small and clinically heterogeneous, and sampling depth was acknowledged as a limitation. Within patients, how anatomically similar tissues were was a major factor shaping TCR repertoire composition, regardless of disease or transplant status. Few T cell clones were found to be shared across patients, but shared repertoire signatures across patients were revealed in a tissue-specific fashion by motif-based clustering.

The germline V gene encodes CDR1 LGHNA and CDR2 YSYQKL. The CDR3 has 15 amino acids, counting the end cysteine and phenylalanine. The DNA covers only part of the CDR3, 42 bases in frame from base 1. The trim is 0 bases for V and 0 bases for J, with a gap of 7 bases between the germline ends. Library preparation was by the immunoSEQ multiplex PCR assay. Adaptive Biotechnologies performed the TCRbeta CDR3 sequencing at survey depth and reported CDR3 sequences, V/J genes, productive frequency and template counts. TCR beta CDR3 regions were amplified from genomic DNA instead of RNA. Processing in the source paper ran as follows. Jensen-Shannon divergence was used to quantify pairwise repertoire overlap between tissues, with a value of 1 meaning complete divergence and a value of 0 meaning identical repertoires. Tissues were clustered by single-linkage agglomerative hierarchical clustering of pairwise JSD values and displayed as dendrograms. All patient samples were analyzed with GLIPH2 using simulation_depth 1000, kmer_min_depth 3 and cdr3_length_cutoff 8, and only groups containing more than two unique CDR3s were kept. A standardized tissue-overlap score was calculated by extrapolating Jaccard GLIPH-group overlap across patients to a standard repertoire size of 1000 clones. Associations of diversity with clinical or experimental variables used linear mixed-effect models with tissue fixed effects and individual random effects. TCRdb stores this immuneACCESS table with in-frame sequences only. Part of the clones is absent; in the studies checked, under half of the shortfall reflects unresolved V genes, and no reason is known for the rest. For V, J and clone size, that table is used; D and trimming come from the DNA. For this sample there are roughly 50,000 clones; around 69% appear just once. The top ten hold approximately 0.7% of the sample.

As regards this clone: The clone's antigen remains unknown. Gene names and germline sequences here are all drawn from mouse data. Sequencing ends 1 residue short of the CDR3 end; the germline J gene provides the rest.

Recombination joined TRBV2 with TRBJ2-4; the D gene is not confidently resolved. Material: sorted cells pooled from one or two spleens. This clonotype was obtained from a pool of C57BL/6 mice in good health. The DNA read from the CDR3 is TGTGCCAGCAGCCAAGAAGCCAGAAGTCAAAACACCTTGTAC. Translated, it gives CASSQEARSQNTLY. From start to end, the CDR3 is CASSQEARSQNTLYF. With the rest looked up from the reference TRBV2 and TRBJ2-4 genes rather than sequenced, the full variable domain is DPKIIQKPKYLVAVTGSEKILICEQYLGHNAMYWYRQSAKKPLEFMFSYSYQKLMDNQTASSRFQPQSSKKNHLDLQITALKPDDSATYFCASSQEARSQNTLYFGAGTRLSVL.